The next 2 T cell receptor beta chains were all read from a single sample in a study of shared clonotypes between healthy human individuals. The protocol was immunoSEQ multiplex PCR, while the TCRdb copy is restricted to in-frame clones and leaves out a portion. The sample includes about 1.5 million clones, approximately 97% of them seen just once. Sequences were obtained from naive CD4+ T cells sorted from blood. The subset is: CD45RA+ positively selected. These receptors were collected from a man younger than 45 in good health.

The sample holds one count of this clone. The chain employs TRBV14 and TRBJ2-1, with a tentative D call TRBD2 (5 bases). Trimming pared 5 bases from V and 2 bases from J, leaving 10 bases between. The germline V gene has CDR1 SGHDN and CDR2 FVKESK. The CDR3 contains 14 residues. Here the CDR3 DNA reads TGTGCCAGCAGCATGAGCGGACCCTACAATGAGCAGTTCTTC. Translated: CASSMSGPYNEQFF.

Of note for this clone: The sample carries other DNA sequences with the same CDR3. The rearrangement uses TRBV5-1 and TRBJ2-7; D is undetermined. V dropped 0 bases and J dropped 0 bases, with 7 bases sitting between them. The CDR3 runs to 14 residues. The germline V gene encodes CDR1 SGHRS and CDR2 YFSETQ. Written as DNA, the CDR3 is TGCGCCAGCAGCTTGGGAGGAAGCTCCTACGAGCAGTACTTC. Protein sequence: CASSLGGSSYEQYF.